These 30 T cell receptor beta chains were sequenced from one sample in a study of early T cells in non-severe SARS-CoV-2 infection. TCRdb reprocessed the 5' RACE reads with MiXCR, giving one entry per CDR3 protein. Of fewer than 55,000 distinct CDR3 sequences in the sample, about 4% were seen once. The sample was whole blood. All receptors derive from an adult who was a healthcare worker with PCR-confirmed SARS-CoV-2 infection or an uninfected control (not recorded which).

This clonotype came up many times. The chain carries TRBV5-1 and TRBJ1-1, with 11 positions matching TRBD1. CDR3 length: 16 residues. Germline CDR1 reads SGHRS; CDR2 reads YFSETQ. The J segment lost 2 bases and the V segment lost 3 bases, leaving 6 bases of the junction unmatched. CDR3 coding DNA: TGCGCCAGCAGCTCGGACAGGGGGCGCAAAAACACTGAAGCTTTCTTT. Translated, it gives CASSSDRGRKNTEAFF.

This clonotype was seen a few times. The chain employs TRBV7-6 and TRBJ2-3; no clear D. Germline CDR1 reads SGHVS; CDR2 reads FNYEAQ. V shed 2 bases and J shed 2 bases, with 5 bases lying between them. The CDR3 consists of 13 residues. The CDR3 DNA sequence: TGTGCCAGCAGCTTAAAACCCACAGATACGCAGTATTTT. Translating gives CASSLKPTDTQYF.

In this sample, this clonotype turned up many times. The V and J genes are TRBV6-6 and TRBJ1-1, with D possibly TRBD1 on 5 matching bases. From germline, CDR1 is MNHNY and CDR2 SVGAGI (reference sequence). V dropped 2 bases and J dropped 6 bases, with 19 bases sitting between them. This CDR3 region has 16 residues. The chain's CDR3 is CASSYEGAGSNAEAFF. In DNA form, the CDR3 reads TGTGCCAGCAGTTACGAGGGTGCAGGGAGTAACGCTGAAGCTTTCTTT.

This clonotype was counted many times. The CDR3 coding sequence is TGTGCCAGCAGTGAACTCCTGACGACATCCTACAATGAGCAGTTCTTC. Amino acids: CASSELLTTSYNEQFF. This sequence joins TRBV6-1 and TRBJ2-1, with unresolved D. The CDR3 sequence is 16 residues long. Germline V gene lookup returns CDR1 MNHNS and CDR2 SASEGT. The V end lost 2 bases, the J end lost 1 base, and 12 bases lay between the germline ends.

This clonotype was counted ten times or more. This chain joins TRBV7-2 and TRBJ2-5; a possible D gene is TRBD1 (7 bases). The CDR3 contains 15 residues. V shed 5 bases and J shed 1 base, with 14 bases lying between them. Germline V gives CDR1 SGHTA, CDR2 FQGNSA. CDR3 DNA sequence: TGTGCCAGCAGCGCGGGACAGACCTTCCAAGAGACCCAGTACTTC. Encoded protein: CASSAGQTFQETQYF. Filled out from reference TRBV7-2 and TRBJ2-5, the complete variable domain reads GAGVSQSPSNKVTEKGKDVELRCDPISGHTALYWYRQSLGQGLEFLIYFQGNSAPDKSGLPSDRFSAERTGGSVSTLTIQRTQQEDSAVYLCASSAGQTFQETQYFGPGTRLLVL.

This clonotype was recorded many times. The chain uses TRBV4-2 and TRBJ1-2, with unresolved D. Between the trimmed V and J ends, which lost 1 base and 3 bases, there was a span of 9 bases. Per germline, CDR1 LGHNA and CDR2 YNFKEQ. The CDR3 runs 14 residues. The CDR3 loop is CASSQVGGDYGYTF. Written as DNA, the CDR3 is TGTGCCAGCAGCCAAGTGGGCGGTGACTATGGCTACACCTTC.

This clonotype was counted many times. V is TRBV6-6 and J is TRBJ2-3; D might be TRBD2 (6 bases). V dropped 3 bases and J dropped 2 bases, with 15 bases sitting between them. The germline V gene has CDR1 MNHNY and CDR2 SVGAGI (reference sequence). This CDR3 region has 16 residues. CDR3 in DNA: TGTGCCAGCAGTTATTCGGAGGCGGGAACCACAGATACGCAGTATTTT. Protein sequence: CASSYSEAGTTDTQYF.

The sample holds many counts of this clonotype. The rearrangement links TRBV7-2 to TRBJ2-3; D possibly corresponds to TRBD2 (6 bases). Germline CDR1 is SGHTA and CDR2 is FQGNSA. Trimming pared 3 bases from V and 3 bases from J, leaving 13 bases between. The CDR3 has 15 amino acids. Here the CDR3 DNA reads TGTGCCAGCAGCTTCGACCCTGGAGGGACAGATACGCAGTATTTT. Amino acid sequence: CASSFDPGGTDTQYF.

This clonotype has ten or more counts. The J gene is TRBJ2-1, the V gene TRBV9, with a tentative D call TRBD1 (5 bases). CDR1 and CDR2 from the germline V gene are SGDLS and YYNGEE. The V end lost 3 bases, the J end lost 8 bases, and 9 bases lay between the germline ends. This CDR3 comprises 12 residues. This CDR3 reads CASSAQGHEQFF. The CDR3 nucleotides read TGTGCCAGCAGCGCTCAGGGCCATGAGCAGTTCTTC.

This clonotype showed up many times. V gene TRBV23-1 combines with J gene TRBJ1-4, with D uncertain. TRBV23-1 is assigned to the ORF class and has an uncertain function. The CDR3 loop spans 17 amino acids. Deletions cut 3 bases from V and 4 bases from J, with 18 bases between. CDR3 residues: CASSQHDVVRINEKLFF. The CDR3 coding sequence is TGCGCCAGCAGTCAGCATGACGTCGTACGGATTAATGAAAAACTGTTTTTT.

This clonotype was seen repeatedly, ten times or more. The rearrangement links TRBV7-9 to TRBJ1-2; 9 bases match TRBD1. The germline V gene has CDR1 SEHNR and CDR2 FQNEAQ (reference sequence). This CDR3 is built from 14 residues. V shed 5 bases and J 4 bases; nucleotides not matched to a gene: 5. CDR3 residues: CASSGGTGTYGYTF. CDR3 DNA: TGTGCCAGCAGCGGGGGGACAGGGACCTATGGCTACACCTTC.

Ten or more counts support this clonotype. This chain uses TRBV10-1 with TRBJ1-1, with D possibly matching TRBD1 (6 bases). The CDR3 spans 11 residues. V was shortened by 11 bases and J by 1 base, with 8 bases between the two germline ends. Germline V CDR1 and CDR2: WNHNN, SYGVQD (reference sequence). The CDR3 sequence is CALQGNTEAFF. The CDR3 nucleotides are TGCGCCTTACAGGGGAACACTGAAGCTTTCTTT.

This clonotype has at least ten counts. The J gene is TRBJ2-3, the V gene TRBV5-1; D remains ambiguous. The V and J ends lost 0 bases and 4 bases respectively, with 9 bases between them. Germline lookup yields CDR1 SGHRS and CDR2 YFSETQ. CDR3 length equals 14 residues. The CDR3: CASSLAALADTQYF. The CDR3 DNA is TGCGCCAGCAGCTTGGCCGCCTTGGCAGATACGCAGTATTTT. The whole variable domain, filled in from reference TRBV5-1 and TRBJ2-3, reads KAGVTQTPRYLIKTRGQQVTLSCSPISGHRSVSWYQQTPGQGLQFLFEYFSETQRNKGNFPGRFSGRQFSNSRSEMNVSTLELGDSALYLCASSLAALADTQYFGPGTRLTVL.

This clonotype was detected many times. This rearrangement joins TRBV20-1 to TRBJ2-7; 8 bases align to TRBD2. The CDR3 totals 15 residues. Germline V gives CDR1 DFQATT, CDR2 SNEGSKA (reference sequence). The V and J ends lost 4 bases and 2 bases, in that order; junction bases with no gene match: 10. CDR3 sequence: CSATQSPAGAYEQYF. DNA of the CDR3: TGCAGTGCTACCCAAAGCCCAGCGGGGGCCTACGAGCAGTACTTC.

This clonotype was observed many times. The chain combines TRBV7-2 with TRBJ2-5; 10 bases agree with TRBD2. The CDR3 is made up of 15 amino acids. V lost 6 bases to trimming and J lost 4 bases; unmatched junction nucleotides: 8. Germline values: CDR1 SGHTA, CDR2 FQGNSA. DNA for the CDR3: TGTGCCAGCAGGAGAGCGGGGGGGCTTGGAGAGACCCAGTACTTC. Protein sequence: CASRRAGGLGETQYF.

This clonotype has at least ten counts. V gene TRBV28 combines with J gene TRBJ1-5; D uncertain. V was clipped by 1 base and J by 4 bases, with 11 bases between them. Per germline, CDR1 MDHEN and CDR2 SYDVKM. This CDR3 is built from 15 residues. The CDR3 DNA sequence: TGTGCCAGCAGTTTATTCGCGGCAGAGAATCAGCCCCAGCATTTT. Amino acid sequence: CASSLFAAENQPQHF.

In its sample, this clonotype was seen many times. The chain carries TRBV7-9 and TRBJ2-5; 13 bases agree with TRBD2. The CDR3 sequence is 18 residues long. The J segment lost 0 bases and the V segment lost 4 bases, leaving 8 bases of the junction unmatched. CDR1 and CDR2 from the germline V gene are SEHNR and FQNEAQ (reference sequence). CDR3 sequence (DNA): TGTGCCAGCAGCTCTTCTAAGGGACTAGCGGGGAACCAAGAGACCCAGTACTTC. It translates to CASSSSKGLAGNQETQYF.

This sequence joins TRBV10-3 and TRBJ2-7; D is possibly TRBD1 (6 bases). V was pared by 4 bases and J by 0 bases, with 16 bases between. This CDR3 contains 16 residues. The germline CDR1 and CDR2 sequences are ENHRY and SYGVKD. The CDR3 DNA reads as TGTGCCATCAGTGGGGGACACCTAAAAAGCTCCTACGAGCAGTACTTC. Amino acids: CAISGGHLKSSYEQYF.

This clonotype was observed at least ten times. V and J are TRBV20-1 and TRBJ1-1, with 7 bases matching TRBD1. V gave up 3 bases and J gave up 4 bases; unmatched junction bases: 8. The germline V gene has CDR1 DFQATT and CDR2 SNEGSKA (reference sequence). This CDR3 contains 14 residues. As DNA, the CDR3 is TGCAGTGCTAGGTTCGACAGGGCGGGCACTGAAGCTTTCTTT. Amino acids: CSARFDRAGTEAFF.

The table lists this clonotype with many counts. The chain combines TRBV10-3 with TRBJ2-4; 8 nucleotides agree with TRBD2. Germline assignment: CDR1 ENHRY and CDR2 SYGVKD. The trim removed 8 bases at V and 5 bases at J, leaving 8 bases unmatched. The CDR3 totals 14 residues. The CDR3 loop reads CAIRAGAYENIQYF. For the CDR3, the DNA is TGTGCCATCCGAGCGGGAGCGTATGAAAACATTCAGTACTTC.

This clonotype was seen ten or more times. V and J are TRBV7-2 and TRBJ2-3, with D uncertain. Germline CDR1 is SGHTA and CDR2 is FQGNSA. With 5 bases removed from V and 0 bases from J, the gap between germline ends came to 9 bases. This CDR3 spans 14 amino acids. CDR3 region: CASSPYESTDTQYF. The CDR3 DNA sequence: TGTGCCAGCAGCCCCTACGAAAGCACAGATACGCAGTATTTT.

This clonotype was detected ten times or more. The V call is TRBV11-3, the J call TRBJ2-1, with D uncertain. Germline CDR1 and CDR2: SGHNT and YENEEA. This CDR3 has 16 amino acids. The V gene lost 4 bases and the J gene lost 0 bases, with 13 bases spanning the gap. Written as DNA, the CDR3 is TGTGCCAGCAGCTCCCGACCCCCCGGCTCCTACAATGAGCAGTTCTTC. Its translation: CASSSRPPGSYNEQFF.

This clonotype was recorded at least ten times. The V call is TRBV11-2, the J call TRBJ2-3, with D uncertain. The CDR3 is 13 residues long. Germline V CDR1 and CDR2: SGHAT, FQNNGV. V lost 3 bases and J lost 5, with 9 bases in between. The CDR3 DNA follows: TGTGCCAGCAGCTTGGTAGAGGAAGATACGCAGTATTTT. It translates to CASSLVEEDTQYF.

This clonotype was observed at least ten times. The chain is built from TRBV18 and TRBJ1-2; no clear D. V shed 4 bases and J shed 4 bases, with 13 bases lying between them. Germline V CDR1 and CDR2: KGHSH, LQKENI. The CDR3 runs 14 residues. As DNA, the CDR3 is TGTGCCAGCTCACTTCCTACAGTGAGCTATGGCTACACCTTC. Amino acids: CASSLPTVSYGYTF.

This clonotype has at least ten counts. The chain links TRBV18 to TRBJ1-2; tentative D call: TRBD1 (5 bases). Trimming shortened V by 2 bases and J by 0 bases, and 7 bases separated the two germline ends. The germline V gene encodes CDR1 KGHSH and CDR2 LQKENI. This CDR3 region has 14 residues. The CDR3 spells CASSPAGTNYGYTF. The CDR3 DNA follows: TGTGCCAGCTCACCAGCAGGGACTAACTATGGCTACACCTTC.

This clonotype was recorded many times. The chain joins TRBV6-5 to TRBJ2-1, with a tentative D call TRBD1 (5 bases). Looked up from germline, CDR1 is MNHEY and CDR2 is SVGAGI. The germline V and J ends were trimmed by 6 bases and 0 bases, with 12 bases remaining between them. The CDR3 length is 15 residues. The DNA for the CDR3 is TGTGCCAGCAGGGATGACAGAGCCTCCTACAATGAGCAGTTCTTC. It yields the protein CASRDDRASYNEQFF.

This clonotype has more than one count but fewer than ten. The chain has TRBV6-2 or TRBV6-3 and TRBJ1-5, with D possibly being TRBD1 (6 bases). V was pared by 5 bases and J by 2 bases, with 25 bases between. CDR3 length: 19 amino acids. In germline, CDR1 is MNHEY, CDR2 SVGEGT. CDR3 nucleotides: TGTGCCAGCAGTATTCCCCCGCGAGGGGGTTGGGAGGGCAATCAGCCCCAGCATTTT. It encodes CASSIPPRGGWEGNQPQHF.

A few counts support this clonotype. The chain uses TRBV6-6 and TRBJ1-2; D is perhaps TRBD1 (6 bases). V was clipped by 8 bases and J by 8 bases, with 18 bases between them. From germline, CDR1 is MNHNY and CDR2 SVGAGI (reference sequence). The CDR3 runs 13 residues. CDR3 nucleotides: TGTGCCAGCTCCCCCTCAGGGGCGCGCGGCTACACCTTC. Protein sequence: CASSPSGARGYTF.

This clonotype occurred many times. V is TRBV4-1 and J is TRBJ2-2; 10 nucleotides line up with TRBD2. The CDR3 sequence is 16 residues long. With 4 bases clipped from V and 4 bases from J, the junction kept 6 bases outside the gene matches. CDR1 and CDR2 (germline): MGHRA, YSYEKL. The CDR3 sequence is CASSPTVAGGTGELFF. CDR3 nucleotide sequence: TGCGCCAGCAGCCCGACCGTAGCGGGAGGCACCGGGGAGCTGTTTTTT.

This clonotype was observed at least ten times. The CDR3 DNA reads as TGCAGCGTTGAAATACAGAACTACGAGCAGTACTTC. Protein: CSVEIQNYEQYF. The chain employs TRBV29-1 and TRBJ2-7; D is unresolved. Between the trimmed V and J ends, which lost 2 bases and 3 bases, there was a span of 8 bases. This CDR3 region has 12 residues. CDR1 and CDR2 (germline): SQVTM, ANQGSEA.